The 15 T cell receptor beta chains below were found in one sample sequenced in a study of cytomegalovirus exposure and HLA in healthy donors. The PCR ran on 60 Vbeta and 13 Jbeta primers. The method was immunoSEQ multiplex PCR; TCRdb's version includes in-frame clones alone and lacks a portion of them. The sample lists about 160,000 clones, 84% occurring once. Sequenced sample: PBMCs. The receptor set was obtained from a man aged 50 to 59 in good health and CMV-seropositive.

This clone was found a few times. CDR3 nucleotides: TGTGCCAGCAGTGACGAGGAGAACACTGAAGCTTTCTTT. It translates to CASSDEENTEAFF. This rearrangement joins TRBV6-4 to TRBJ1-1; no definite D call. Looked up from germline, CDR1 is MRHNA and CDR2 is SNTAGT. The CDR3 extends over 13 amino acids. Trimming removed 2 bases from V and 1 base from J, with 5 bases in between.

The chain employs TRBV18 and TRBJ2-5; 12 positions agree with TRBD2. Trimming cost V 2 bases and J 4 bases; bases outside gene matches: 2. The germline V gene encodes CDR1 KGHSH and CDR2 LQKENI. CDR3 length: 15 amino acids. In nucleotides, the CDR3 is TGTGCCAGCTCACCAACACTAGCGGGAGGAGAGACCCAGTACTTC. It specifies CASSPTLAGGETQYF.

The chain is built from TRBV19 and TRBJ1-4; 7 bases line up with TRBD1. The CDR3 runs 14 residues. Losses at the gene ends were 5 bases for V and 4 bases for J; bases not matched to a gene: 4. The germline gives CDR1 LNHDA, CDR2 SQIVND (reference sequence). CDR3 coding DNA: TGTGCCAGTAGTTCGGGACAGATTAATGAAAAACTGTTTTTT. This sequence encodes CASSSGQINEKLFF.

This sequence joins TRBV5-1 and TRBJ1-4, with 7 bases lining up with TRBD1. The CDR3 covers 16 residues. The germline CDR1 and CDR2 sequences are SGHRS and YFSETQ. The junction had 13 bases not matched to a gene; V was cut back by 5 bases and J by 6 bases. The DNA for the CDR3 is TGCGCCAGCAGGGATGGAGGGGGCGGGTTGTATGAAAAACTGTTTTTT. Its translation is CASRDGGGGLYEKLFF.

This sequence joins TRBV5-1 and TRBJ2-3; D perhaps matches TRBD1 (5 bases). Germline V gives CDR1 SGHRS, CDR2 YFSETQ. Deletions cut 5 bases from V and 6 bases from J, with 16 bases between. The CDR3 spans 14 residues. CDR3 sequence: CASRQAQAADTQYF. CDR3 coding DNA: TGCGCCAGCAGACAGGCTCAGGCGGCGGATACGCAGTATTTT.

There are a few counts of this clone. The gene calls are TRBV2 and TRBJ1-1; TRBD1 is a possible D gene (6 bases). Germline V gene sequence: CDR1 SNHLY, CDR2 FYNNEI. The CDR3 consists of 14 residues. The ends were cut back, 8 bases at V and 2 bases at J, with 15 bases in the middle. For the CDR3, the DNA is TGTGCCAGCGCCTGGGACACAACAAACACTGAAGCTTTCTTT. This gives the protein CASAWDTTNTEAFF.

This chain uses TRBV6-5 with TRBJ1-2; D gene unclear. This CDR3 region has 12 residues. Deletions cut 6 bases from V and 4 bases from J, with 9 bases between. Germline V gives CDR1 MNHEY, CDR2 SVGAGI. The CDR3 DNA follows: TGTGCCAGCAGCCTGGGCCCCTATGGCTACACCTTC. This gives the protein CASSLGPYGYTF.

The V and J genes are TRBV5-6 and TRBJ2-5; TRBD1 matches at 8 bases. This CDR3 comprises 14 residues. The germline CDR1 and CDR2 sequences are SGHDT and YYEEEE. V dropped 3 bases and J dropped 5; count of bases not matched to a gene: 6. The CDR3 DNA follows: TGTGCCAGCAGCTGGCAGGGGGCCAGGGAGACCCAGTACTTC. Its protein product is CASSWQGARETQYF.

Concerning this clone: At the DNA level, this CDR3 is encoded by other sequences in the same sample as well. The gene calls are TRBV5-1 and TRBJ1-6; unclear D gene. There are 15 residues in the CDR3. V lost 2 bases, J lost 0 bases, and 6 bases lay in between. Germline V gene data show CDR1 as SGHRS and CDR2 as YFSETQ. In nucleotides, the CDR3 is TGCGCCAGCAGCTTAAGGAGCTCCTATAATTCACCCCTCCACTTT. Translating gives CASSLRSSYNSPLHF.

The rearrangement links TRBV5-1 to TRBJ2-3; 9 bases match TRBD1. J gave up 5 bases and V 3 bases, and 10 bases lay outside the gene matches. Germline V gene data show CDR1 as SGHRS and CDR2 as YFSETQ. The length of the CDR3 is 16 residues. The chain's CDR3 is CASSSEGTGFEDTQYF. The CDR3, as DNA: TGCGCCAGCAGCTCGGAGGGGACAGGGTTCGAAGATACGCAGTATTTT.

The chain has TRBV19 and TRBJ1-4, with 7 bases that match TRBD1. This CDR3 is 14 amino acids long. Germline V CDR1 and CDR2: LNHDA, SQIVND (reference sequence). V lost 6 bases and J lost 7; bases outside the gene matches: 8. The CDR3 protein is CASRNRGWGEKLFF. The CDR3 DNA sequence: TGTGCCAGTAGGAACAGGGGTTGGGGTGAAAAACTGTTTTTT.

This rearrangement joins TRBV4-1 to TRBJ1-1; 12 nucleotides agree with TRBD1. With 3 bases clipped from V and 5 bases from J, the junction kept 13 bases outside the gene matches. Per the germline V gene, CDR1 is MGHRA and CDR2 is YSYEKL. This CDR3 is built from 18 residues. The CDR3 region has the DNA TGCGCCAGCAGCCACCTCAGAGGGGACAGGGGGCGAGGGACTGAAGCTTTCTTT. Encoded protein: CASSHLRGDRGRGTEAFF.

This chain links TRBV19 with TRBJ2-3; 7 nucleotides agree with TRBD1. This CDR3 contains 13 residues. Germline values: CDR1 LNHDA, CDR2 SQIVND (reference sequence). V was clipped by 9 bases and J by 0 bases; unmatched bases: 3. In DNA, the CDR3 is TGTGCCAGCAAGACAGGGAGCACAGATACGCAGTATTTT. This translates into CASKTGSTDTQYF.

The chain has TRBV7-9 and TRBJ2-1; perhaps TRBD1 as D (6 bases). The CDR3 is 15 residues long. V was clipped by 5 bases and J by 3 bases, with 14 bases between them. Germline CDR1 reads SEHNR; CDR2 reads FQNEAQ (reference sequence). This CDR3 reads CASSPRGGSYNEQFF. The CDR3 nucleotides read TGTGCCAGCAGCCCCCGAGGGGGAAGCTACAATGAGCAGTTCTTC.

This chain links TRBV7-2 with TRBJ1-1, with D possibly being TRBD1 (6 bases). V lost 5 bases and J 0 bases, leaving 10 bases between the germline ends. The CDR3 runs 14 residues. Germline CDR1 and CDR2: SGHTA and FQGNSA. CDR3 nucleotide sequence: TGTGCCAGCAGCCTCGCAGGGGTGAACACTGAAGCTTTCTTT. This codes for CASSLAGVNTEAFF.